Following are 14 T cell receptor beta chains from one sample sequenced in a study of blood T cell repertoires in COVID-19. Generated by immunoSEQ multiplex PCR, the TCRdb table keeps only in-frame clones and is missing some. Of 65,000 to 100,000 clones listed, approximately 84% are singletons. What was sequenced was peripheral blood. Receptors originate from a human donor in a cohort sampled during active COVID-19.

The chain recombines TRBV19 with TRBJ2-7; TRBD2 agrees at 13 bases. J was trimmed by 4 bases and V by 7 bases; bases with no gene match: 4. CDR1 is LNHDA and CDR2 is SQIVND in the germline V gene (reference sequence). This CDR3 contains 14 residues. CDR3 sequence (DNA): TGTGCCAGTACCGTGACTAGCGGGGGGTACGAGCAGTACTTC. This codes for CASTVTSGGYEQYF.

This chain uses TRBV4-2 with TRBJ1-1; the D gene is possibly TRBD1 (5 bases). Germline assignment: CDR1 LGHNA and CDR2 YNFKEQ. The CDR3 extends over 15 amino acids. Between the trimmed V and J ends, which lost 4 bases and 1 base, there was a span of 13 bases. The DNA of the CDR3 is TGTGCCAGCAGCCCCAGTGCAGGGCGGAACACTGAAGCTTTCTTT. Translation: CASSPSAGRNTEAFF.

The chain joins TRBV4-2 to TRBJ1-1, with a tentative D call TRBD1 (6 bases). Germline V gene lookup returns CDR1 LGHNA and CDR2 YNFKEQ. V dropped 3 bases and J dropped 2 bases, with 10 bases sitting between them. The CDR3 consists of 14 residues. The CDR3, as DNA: TGTGCCAGCAGCCACTCGACAGGAAACACTGAAGCTTTCTTT. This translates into CASSHSTGNTEAFF.

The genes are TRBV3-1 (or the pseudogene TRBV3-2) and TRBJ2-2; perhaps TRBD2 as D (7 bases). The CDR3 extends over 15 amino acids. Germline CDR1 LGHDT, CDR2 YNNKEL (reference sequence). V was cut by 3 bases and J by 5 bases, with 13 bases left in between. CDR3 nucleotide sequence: TGTGCCAGCAGCCAGTCGGGGGGCCGTACCGGGGAGCTGTTTTTT. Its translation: CASSQSGGRTGELFF.

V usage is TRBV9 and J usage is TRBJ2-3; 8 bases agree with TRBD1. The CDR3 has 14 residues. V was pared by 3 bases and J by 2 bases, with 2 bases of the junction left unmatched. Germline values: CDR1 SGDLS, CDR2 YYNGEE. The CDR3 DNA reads TGTGCCAGCAGCGCGGACAGGGCCACAGATACGCAGTATTTT. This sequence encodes CASSADRATDTQYF.

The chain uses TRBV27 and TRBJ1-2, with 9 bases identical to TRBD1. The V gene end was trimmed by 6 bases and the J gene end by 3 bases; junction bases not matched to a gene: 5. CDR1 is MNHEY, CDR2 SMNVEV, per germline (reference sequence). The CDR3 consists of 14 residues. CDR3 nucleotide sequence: TGTGCCAGCAGCGTACAGGGGGCAGACTATGGCTACACCTTC. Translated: CASSVQGADYGYTF.

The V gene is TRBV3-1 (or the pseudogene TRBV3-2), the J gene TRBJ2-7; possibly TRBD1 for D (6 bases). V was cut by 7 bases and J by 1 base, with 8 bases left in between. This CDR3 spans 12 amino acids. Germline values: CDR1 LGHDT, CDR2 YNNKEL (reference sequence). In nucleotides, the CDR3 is TGTGCCAGCACGGACAGTTCCTACGAGCAGTACTTC. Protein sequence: CASTDSSYEQYF.

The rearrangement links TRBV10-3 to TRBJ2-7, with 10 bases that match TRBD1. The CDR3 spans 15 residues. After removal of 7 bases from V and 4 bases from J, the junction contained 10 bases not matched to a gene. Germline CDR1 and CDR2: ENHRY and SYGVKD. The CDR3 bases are TGTGCCATCAAGGCCGGGACAGGGGACATGTACGAGCAGTACTTC. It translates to CAIKAGTGDMYEQYF.

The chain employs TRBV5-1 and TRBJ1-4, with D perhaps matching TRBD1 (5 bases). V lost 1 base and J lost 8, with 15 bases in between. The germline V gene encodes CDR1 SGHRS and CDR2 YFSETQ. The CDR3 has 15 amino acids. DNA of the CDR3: TGCGCCAGCAGCTTGATTGGGGGGTCGGAGGAAAAACTGTTTTTT. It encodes CASSLIGGSEEKLFF.

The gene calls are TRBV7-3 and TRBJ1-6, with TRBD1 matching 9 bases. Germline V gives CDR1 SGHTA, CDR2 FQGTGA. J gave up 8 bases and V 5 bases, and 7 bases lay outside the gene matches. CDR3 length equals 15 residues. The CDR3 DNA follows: TGTGCCAGCAGCCCCGGGACAGGGAAGCATTCACCCCTCCACTTT. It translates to CASSPGTGKHSPLHF.

The CDR3 region is CASSEIDGATNEKLFF. The CDR3 DNA reads as TGCGCCAGCAGCGAGATCGACGGGGCAACTAATGAAAAACTGTTTTTT. The J gene is TRBJ1-4, the V gene TRBV10-2; no clear D. Germline CDR1 and CDR2: WSHSY and SAAADI. V gave up 6 bases and J gave up 0 bases, with 14 bases separating them. The CDR3 runs to 16 residues.

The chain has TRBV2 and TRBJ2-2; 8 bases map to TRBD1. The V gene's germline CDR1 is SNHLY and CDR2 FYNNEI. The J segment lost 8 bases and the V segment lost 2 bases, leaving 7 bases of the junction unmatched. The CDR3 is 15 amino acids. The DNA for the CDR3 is TGTGCCAGCAGTGAAAGGACAGGGAAATCGGGGGAGCTGTTTTTT. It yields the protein CASSERTGKSGELFF.

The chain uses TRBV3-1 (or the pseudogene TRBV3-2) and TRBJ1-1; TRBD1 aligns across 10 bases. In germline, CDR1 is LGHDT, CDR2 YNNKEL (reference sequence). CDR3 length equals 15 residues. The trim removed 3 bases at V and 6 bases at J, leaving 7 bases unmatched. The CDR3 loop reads CASSQTGQGFSEAFF. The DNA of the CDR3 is TGTGCCAGCAGCCAGACGGGACAGGGGTTTTCTGAAGCTTTCTTT.

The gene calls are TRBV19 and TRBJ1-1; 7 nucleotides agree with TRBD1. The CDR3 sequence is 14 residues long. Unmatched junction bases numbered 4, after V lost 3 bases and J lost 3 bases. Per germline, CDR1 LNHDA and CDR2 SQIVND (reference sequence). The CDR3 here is CASSMAGGYTEAFF. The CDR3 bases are TGTGCCAGTAGTATGGCAGGGGGGTACACTGAAGCTTTCTTT. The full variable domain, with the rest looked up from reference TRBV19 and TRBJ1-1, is DGGITQSPKYLFRKEGQNVTLSCEQNLNHDAMYWYRQDPGQGLRLIYYSQIVNDFQKGDIAEGYSVSREKKESFPLTVTSAQKNPTAFYLCASSMAGGYTEAFFGQGTRLTVV.